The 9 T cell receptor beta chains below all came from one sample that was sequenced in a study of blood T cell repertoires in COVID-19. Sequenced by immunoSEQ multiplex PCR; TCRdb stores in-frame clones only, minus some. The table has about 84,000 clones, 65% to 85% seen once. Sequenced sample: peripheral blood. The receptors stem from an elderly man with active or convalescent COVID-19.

CDR3 nucleotide sequence: TGTGCCAGCAGCGTAACAGGGGGAGATACGCAGTATTTT. Translated: CASSVTGGDTQYF. This sequence joins TRBV9 and TRBJ2-3, with TRBD1 matching 8 bases. This CDR3 is 13 amino acids long. Germline lookup yields CDR1 SGDLS and CDR2 YYNGEE. J gave up 5 bases and V 1 base, and 0 bases lay outside the gene matches.

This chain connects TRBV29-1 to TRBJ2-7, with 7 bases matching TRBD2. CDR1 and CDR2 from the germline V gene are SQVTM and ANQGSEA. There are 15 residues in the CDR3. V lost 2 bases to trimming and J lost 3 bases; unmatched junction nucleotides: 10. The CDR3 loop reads CSVEFGASGYYEQYF. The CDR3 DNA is TGCAGCGTTGAATTTGGGGCTAGCGGCTACTACGAGCAGTACTTC.

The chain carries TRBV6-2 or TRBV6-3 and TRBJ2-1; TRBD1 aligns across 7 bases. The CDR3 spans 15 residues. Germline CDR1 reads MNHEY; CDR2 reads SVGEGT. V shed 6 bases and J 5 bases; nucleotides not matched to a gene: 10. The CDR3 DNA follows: TGTGCCAGCAGACCTATGATTCAGGGGGACAATGAGCAGTTCTTC. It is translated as CASRPMIQGDNEQFF.

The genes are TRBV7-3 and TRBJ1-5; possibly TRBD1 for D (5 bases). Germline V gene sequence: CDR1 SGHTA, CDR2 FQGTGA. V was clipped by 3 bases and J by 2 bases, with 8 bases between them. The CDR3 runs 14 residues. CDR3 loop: CASSLQGGNQPQHF. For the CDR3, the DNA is TGTGCCAGCAGCTTGCAAGGGGGCAATCAGCCCCAGCATTTT.

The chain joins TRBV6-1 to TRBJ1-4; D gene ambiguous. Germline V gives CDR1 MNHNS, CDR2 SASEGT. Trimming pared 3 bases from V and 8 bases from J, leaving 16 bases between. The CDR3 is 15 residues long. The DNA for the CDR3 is TGTGCCAGCAGTGATACTGGGCGGGATGGAGAAAAACTGTTTTTT. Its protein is CASSDTGRDGEKLFF.

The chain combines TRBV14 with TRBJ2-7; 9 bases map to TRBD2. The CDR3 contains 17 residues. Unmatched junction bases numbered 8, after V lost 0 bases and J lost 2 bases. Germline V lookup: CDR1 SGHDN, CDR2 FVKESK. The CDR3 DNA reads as TGTGCCAGCAGCCAAGATGTCGTAGCGGGAGCTACCTACGAGCAGTACTTC. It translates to CASSQDVVAGATYEQYF. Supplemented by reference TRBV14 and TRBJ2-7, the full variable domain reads EAGVTQFPSHSVIEKGQTVTLRCDPISGHDNLYWYRRVMGKEIKFLLHFVKESKQDESGMPNNRFLAERTGGTYSTLKVQPAELEDSGVYFCASSQDVVAGATYEQYFGPGTRLTVT.

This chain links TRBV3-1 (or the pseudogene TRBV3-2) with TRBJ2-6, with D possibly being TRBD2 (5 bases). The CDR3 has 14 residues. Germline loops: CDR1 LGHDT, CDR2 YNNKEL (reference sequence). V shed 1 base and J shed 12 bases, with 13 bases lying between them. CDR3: CASSQVGGLPVLTF. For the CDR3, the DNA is TGTGCCAGCAGCCAAGTAGGCGGGTTACCCGTCCTGACTTTC.

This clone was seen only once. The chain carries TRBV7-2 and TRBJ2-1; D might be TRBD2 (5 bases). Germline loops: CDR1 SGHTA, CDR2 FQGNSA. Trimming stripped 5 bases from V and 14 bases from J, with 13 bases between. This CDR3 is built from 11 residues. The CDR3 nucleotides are TGTGCCAGCAGCCCCCGAGCGAGGGAGTTCTTC. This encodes CASSPRAREFF.

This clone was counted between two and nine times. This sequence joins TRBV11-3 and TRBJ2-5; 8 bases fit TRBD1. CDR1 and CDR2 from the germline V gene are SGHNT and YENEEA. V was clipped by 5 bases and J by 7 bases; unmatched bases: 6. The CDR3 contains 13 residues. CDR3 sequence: CASSPGQGWTQYF. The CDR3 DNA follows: TGTGCCAGCAGCCCCGGACAGGGTTGGACCCAGTACTTC.